The sample holds many counts of the clone carrying this T cell receptor (beta chain). As yet, its antigen is unknown. This CDR3 contains 15 residues. The germline CDR1 and CDR2 sequences are MNHNS and SASEGT. With 6 bases removed from V and 8 bases from J, the gap between germline ends came to 21 bases. MiXCR, applied by TCRdb to the 5' RACE reads, yields one record per CDR3 protein. This sample yields a few hundred thousand distinct CDR3 sequences, of which approximately 4% are seen a single time; roughly 24% belongs to the top ten. The data derive from a study of T cells after yellow fever vaccination. General observations from the study: Though weaker, the secondary response peaked faster, on day 5 versus 15.

The receptor's source is a man between 18 and 29 years old who received the YFV17D yellow fever vaccine. V and J are TRBV6-1 and TRBJ2-3; no definite D call. The specimen comprised PBMCs, sampled 5 days after the yellow fever booster vaccination. This CDR3 reads CASSATNVPPGTQYF. CDR3 in DNA: TGTGCCAGCAGCGCAACTAATGTACCCCCAGGTACGCAGTATTTT.